These 8 T cell receptor beta chains came from one sample sequenced in a study of cytomegalovirus exposure and HLA in healthy donors. Amplification used 60 Vbeta primers and 13 Jbeta primers. Profiling relied on immunoSEQ multiplex PCR, and the TCRdb table lists in-frame clones only, not all of them. The sample carries about 180,000 clones, over 75% recorded once. The sequenced material came from PBMCs. These receptors all stem from a woman aged 50 to 60 in good health and CMV-seronegative.

The V call is TRBV2, the J call TRBJ2-5; 8 bases line up with TRBD2. The CDR3 is 15 residues long. Losses at the gene ends were 6 bases for V and 5 bases for J; bases not matched to a gene: 11. Per germline, CDR1 SNHLY and CDR2 FYNNEI. This CDR3 reads CASRVRGGRWETQYF. CDR3 sequence (DNA): TGTGCCAGCAGGGTTCGGGGGGGCCGATGGGAGACCCAGTACTTC.

This chain uses TRBV5-1 with TRBJ2-5, with 10 bases lining up with TRBD2. The CDR3 consists of 15 residues. The V segment lost 4 bases and the J segment 1 base; nucleotides outside the gene matches: 4. Per the germline V gene, CDR1 is SGHRS and CDR2 is YFSETQ. The CDR3 DNA follows: TGCGCCAGCAGCCTCGGGACTAGCGTCCAAGAGACCCAGTACTTC. Translating gives CASSLGTSVQETQYF.

In this sample, this clone turned up once. The gene calls are TRBV5-1 and TRBJ1-2, with D possibly TRBD1 on 6 matching bases. The length of the CDR3 is 15 residues. The germline V gene has CDR1 SGHRS and CDR2 YFSETQ. V lost 1 base, J lost 2 bases, and 12 bases lay in between. The CDR3 DNA reads as TGCGCCAGCAGCTTGACCCCGGGACACAACTATGGCTACACCTTC. The encoded protein is CASSLTPGHNYGYTF. The whole variable domain, remainder taken from reference TRBV5-1 and TRBJ1-2, is KAGVTQTPRYLIKTRGQQVTLSCSPISGHRSVSWYQQTPGQGLQFLFEYFSETQRNKGNFPGRFSGRQFSNSRSEMNVSTLELGDSALYLCASSLTPGHNYGYTFGSGTRLTVV.

This rearrangement joins TRBV27 to TRBJ1-4, with TRBD1 matching over 9 bases. Germline CDR1 MNHEY, CDR2 SMNVEV (reference sequence). This CDR3 comprises 15 residues. J gave up 8 bases and V 5 bases, and 9 bases lay outside the gene matches. The CDR3 loop is CASSPWDRVGEKLFF. The CDR3 coding sequence is TGTGCCAGCAGTCCATGGGACAGGGTGGGGGAAAAACTGTTTTTT. The whole variable domain, remainder taken from reference TRBV27 and TRBJ1-4, is EAQVTQNPRYLITVTGKKLTVTCSQNMNHEYMSWYRQDPGLGLRQIYYSMNVEVTDKGDVPEGYKVSRKEKRNFPLILESPSPNQTSLYFCASSPWDRVGEKLFFGSGTQLSVL.

This chain joins TRBV27 and TRBJ2-1; TRBD2 matches 9 bases. Unmatched junction bases numbered 6, after V lost 2 bases and J lost 7 bases. Per germline, CDR1 MNHEY and CDR2 SMNVEV (reference sequence). The CDR3 covers 15 residues. CDR3 in DNA: TGTGCCAGCAGTTTAAATGGCGGGGGGGGGAATGAGCAGTTCTTC. Translated, it gives CASSLNGGGGNEQFF.

The chain carries TRBV19 and TRBJ2-7; tentative D call: TRBD2 (7 bases). CDR1 and CDR2 from the germline V gene are LNHDA and SQIVND (reference sequence). V lost 6 bases to trimming and J lost 2 bases, with 17 bases between them. The CDR3 totals 15 residues. CDR3 bases: TGTGCCAGTAGCAAAATGGGAGGGACAACCTACGAGCAGTACTTC. This translates into CASSKMGGTTYEQYF.

V is TRBV6-1 and J is TRBJ2-3; TRBD2 might be the D (6 bases). Trimming removed 7 bases from V and 9 bases from J, with 23 bases in between. The germline V gene encodes CDR1 MNHNS and CDR2 SASEGT. The CDR3 has 15 residues. The CDR3 loop is CASTQIPLTSWTQYF. DNA for the CDR3: TGTGCCAGCACCCAGATACCCCTTACTAGCTGGACGCAGTATTTT.

This chain links TRBV19 with TRBJ2-1; TRBD2 matches at 12 bases. The CDR3 loop spans 16 amino acids. The germline V gene has CDR1 LNHDA and CDR2 SQIVND (reference sequence). V gave up 5 bases and J gave up 6 bases; unmatched junction bases: 8. CDR3: CASSVGLAGVSNEQFF. In nucleotides, the CDR3 is TGTGCCAGTAGTGTGGGACTAGCGGGCGTAAGCAATGAGCAGTTCTTC. The entire variable domain, with the rest obtained from reference TRBV19 and TRBJ2-1, is as follows: DGGITQSPKYLFRKEGQNVTLSCEQNLNHDAMYWYRQDPGQGLRLIYYSQIVNDFQKGDIAEGYSVSREKKESFPLTVTSAQKNPTAFYLCASSVGLAGVSNEQFFGPGTRLTVL.